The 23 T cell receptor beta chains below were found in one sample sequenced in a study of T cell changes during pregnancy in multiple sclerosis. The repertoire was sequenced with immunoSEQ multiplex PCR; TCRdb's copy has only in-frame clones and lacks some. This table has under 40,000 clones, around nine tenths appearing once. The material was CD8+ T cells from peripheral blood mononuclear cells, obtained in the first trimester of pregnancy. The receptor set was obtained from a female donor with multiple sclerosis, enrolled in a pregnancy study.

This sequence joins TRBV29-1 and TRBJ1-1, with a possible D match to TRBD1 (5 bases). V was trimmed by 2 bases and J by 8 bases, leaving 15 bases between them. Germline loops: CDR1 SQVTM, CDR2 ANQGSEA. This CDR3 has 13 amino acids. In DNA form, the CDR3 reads TGCAGCGTTGAACTTCGGGGGTCGGGGGAAGCTTTCTTT. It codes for CSVELRGSGEAFF.

This CDR3 reads CASSDGGDTQYF. CDR3 nucleotide sequence: TGTGCCAGCAGTGATGGGGGGGATACGCAGTATTTT. The genes are TRBV6-5 and TRBJ2-3, with D perhaps matching TRBD2 (6 bases). This CDR3 contains 12 residues. V was shortened by 5 bases and J by 6 bases, with 9 bases between the two germline ends. CDR1 MNHEY and CDR2 SVGAGI come from the germline V gene.

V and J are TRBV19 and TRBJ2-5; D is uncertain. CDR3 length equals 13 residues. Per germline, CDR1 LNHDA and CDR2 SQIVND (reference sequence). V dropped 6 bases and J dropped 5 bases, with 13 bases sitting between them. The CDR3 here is CASRLMGTETQYF. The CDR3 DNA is TGTGCCAGTAGACTAATGGGTACGGAGACCCAGTACTTC.

The CDR3 DNA is TGTGCTAGTGGTCAAGGGACAGGGCCAAGCAATGAGCAGTTCTTC. It yields the protein CASGQGTGPSNEQFF. The rearrangement links TRBV12-5 to TRBJ2-1; 9 bases are a match to TRBD1. The CDR3 is 15 amino acids. Germline CDR1 LGHNT, CDR2 FRNRAP. The V and J ends lost 5 bases and 6 bases, in that order; junction bases with no gene match: 8.

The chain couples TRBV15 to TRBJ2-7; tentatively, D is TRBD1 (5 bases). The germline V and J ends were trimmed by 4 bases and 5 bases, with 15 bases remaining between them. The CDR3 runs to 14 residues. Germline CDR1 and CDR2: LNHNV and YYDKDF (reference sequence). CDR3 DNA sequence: TGTGCCACCAGCAAGGACCTAGGGGTAGACGAGCAGTACTTC. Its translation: CATSKDLGVDEQYF.

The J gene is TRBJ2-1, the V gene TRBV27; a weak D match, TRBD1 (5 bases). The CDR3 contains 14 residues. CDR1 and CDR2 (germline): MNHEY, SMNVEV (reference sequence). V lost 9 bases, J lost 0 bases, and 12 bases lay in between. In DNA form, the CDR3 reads TGTGCCAGTAGCAGGGATTCCTCCTACAATGAGCAGTTCTTC. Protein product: CASSRDSSYNEQFF.

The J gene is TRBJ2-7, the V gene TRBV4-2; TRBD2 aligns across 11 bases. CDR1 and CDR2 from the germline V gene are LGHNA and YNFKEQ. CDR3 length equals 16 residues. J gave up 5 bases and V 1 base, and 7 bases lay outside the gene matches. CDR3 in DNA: TGTGCCAGCAGCCAAGCCGGACTAGCGGGTAGTGACGAGCAGTACTTC. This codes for CASSQAGLAGSDEQYF.

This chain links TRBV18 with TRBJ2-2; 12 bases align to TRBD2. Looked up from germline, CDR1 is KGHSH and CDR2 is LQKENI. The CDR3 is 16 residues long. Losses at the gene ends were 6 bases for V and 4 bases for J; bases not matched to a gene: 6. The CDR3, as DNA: TGTGCCAGCTCGCGACTAGCGGGAGTGGTCACCGGGGAGCTGTTTTTT. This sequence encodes CASSRLAGVVTGELFF.

The DNA for the CDR3 is TGTGCCATCACCGAGGGGGACCGCTACAGTAACACCATATATTTT. Its protein is CAITEGDRYSNTIYF. This chain links TRBV10-3 with TRBJ1-3; weak D call: TRBD1 (6 bases). The CDR3 has 15 residues. The V and J ends lost 7 bases and 7 bases respectively, with 20 bases between them. The germline CDR1 and CDR2 sequences are ENHRY and SYGVKD.

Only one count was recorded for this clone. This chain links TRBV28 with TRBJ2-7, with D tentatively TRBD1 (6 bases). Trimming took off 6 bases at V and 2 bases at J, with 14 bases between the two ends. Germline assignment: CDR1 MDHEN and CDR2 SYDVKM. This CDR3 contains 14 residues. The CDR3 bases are TGTGCCAGCAGCATTCTTGGGGACACCTACGAGCAGTACTTC. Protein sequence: CASSILGDTYEQYF.

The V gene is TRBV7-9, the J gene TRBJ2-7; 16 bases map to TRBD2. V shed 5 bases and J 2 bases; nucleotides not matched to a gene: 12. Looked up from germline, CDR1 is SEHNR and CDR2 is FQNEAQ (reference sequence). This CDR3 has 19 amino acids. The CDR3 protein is CASSQTGTSGRAVTYEQYF. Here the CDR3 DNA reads TGTGCCAGCAGCCAGACCGGGACTAGCGGGAGGGCCGTCACCTACGAGCAGTACTTC.

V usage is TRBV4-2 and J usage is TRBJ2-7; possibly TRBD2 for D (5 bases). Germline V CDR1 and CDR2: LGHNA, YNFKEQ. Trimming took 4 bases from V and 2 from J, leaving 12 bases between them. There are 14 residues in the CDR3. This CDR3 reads CASSPGLAPYEQYF. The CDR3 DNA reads TGTGCCAGCAGCCCGGGCCTAGCCCCCTACGAGCAGTACTTC.

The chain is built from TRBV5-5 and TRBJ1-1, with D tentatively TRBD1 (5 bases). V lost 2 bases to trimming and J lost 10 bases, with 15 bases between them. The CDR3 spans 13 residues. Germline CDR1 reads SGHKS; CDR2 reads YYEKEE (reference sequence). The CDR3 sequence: CASSLPTDSIAFF. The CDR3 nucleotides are TGTGCCAGCAGCTTACCCACCGACAGTATAGCTTTCTTT.

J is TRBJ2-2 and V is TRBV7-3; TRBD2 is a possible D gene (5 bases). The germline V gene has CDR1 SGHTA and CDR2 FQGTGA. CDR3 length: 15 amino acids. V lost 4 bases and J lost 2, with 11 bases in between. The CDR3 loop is CASSSGLDNTGELFF. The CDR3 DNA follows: TGTGCCAGCAGCTCCGGACTGGATAACACCGGGGAGCTGTTTTTT.

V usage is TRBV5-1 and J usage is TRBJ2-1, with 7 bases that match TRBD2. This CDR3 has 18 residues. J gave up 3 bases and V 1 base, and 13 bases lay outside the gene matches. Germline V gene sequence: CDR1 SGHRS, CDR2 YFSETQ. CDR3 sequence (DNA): TGCGCCAGCAGCTTGAGTCCCCTTGACGGGGGGTACTACAATGAGCAGTTCTTC. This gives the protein CASSLSPLDGGYYNEQFF.

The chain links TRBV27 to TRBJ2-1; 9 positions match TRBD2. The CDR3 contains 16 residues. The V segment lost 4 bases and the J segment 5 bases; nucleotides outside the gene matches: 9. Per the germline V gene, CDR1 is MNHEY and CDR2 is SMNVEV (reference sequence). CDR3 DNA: TGTGCCAGCAGTTCTACTAGCGGGCGCGCCAACAATGAGCAGTTCTTC. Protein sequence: CASSSTSGRANNEQFF.

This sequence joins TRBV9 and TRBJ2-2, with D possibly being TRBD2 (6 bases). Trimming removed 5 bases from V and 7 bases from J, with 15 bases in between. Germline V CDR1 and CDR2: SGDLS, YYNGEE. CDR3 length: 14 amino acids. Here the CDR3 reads CASRSGTFIGELFF. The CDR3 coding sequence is TGTGCCAGCAGGTCCGGGACTTTTATCGGGGAGCTGTTTTTT.

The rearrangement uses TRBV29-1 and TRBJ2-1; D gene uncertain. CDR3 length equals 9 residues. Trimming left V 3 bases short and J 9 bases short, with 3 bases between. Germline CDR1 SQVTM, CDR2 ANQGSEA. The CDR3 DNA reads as TGCAGCGTTGACCGTGAGCAGTTCTTC. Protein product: CSVDREQFF.

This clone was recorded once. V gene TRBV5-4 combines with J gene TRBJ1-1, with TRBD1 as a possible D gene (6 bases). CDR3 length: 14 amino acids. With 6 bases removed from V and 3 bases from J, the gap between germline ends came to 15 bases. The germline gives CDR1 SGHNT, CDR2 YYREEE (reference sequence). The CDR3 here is CASTRRQEHTEAFF. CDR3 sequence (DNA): TGTGCCAGCACCAGACGACAGGAGCACACTGAAGCTTTCTTT.

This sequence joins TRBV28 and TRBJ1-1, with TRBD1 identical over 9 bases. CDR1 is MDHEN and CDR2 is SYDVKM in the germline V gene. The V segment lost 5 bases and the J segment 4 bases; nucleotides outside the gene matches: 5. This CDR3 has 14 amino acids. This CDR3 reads CASSLTDRGTEAFF. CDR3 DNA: TGTGCCAGCAGTCTGACGGACAGGGGCACTGAAGCTTTCTTT. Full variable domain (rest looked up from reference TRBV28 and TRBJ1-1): DVKVTQSSRYLVKRTGEKVFLECVQDMDHENMFWYRQDPGLGLRLIYFSYDVKMKEKGDIPEGYSVSREKKERFSLILESASTNQTSMYLCASSLTDRGTEAFFGQGTRLTVV.

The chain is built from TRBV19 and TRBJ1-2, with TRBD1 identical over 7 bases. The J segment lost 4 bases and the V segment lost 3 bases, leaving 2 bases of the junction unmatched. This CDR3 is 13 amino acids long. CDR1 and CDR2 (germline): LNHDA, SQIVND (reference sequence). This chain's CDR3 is CASSIRDSYGYTF. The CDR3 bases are TGTGCCAGTAGTATTCGGGACAGCTATGGCTACACCTTC.

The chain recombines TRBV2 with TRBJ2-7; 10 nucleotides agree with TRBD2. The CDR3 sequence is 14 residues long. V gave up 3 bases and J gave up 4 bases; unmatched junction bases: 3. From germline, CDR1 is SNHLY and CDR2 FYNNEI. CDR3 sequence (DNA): TGTGCCAGCAGTGAGCTAGCGGGAGAATACGAGCAGTACTTC. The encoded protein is CASSELAGEYEQYF.

In nucleotides, the CDR3 is TGTGCCAGCAGCTTAACGGAGGGGGCGCGGAACTATGGCTACACCTTC. Its translation: CASSLTEGARNYGYTF. The V and J genes are TRBV7-9 and TRBJ1-2; TRBD1 matches at 7 bases. The CDR3 length is 16 residues. Germline trimming cut 2 bases from V and 2 bases from J; bases unmatched to any gene: 8. Germline V CDR1 and CDR2: SEHNR, FQNEAQ (reference sequence). The full variable domain, in which reference TRBV7-9 and TRBJ1-2 provide the parts outside the CDR3, is DTGVSQNPRHKITKRGQNVTFRCDPISEHNRLYWYRQTLGQGPEFLTYFQNEAQLEKSRLLSDRFSAERPKGSFSTLEIQRTEQGDSAMYLCASSLTEGARNYGYTFGSGTRLTVV.